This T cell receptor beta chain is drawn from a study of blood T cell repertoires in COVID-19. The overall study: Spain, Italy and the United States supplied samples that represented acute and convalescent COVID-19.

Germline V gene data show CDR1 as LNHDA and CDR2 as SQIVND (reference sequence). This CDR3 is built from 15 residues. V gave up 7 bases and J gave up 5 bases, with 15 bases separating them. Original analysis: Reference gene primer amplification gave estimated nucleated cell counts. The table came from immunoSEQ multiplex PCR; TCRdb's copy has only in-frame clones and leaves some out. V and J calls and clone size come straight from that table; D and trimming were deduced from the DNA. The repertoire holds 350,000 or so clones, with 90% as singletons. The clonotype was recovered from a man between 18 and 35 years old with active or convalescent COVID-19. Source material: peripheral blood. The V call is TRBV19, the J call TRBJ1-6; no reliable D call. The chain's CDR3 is CASTLRHTDNSPLHF. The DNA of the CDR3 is TGTGCCAGTACCTTAAGACACACCGATAATTCACCCCTCCACTTT.